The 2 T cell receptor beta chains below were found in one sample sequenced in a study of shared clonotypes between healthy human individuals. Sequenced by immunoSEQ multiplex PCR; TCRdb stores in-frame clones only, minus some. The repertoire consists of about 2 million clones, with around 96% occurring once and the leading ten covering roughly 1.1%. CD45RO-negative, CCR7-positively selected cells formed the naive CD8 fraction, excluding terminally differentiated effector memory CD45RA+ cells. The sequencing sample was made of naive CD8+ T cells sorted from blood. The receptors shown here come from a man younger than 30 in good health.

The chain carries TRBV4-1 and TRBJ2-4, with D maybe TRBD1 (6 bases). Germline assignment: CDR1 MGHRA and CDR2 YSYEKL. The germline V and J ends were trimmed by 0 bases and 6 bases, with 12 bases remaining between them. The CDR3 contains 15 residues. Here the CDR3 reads CASSQDGGEGNIQYF. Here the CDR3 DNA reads TGCGCCAGCAGCCAAGATGGGGGCGAAGGAAACATTCAGTACTTC.

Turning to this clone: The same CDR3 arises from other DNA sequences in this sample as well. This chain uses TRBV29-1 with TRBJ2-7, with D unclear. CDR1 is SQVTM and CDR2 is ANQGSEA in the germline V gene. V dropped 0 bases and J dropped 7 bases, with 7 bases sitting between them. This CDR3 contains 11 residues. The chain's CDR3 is CSVEDLGEQYF. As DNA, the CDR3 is TGCAGCGTTGAAGATTTGGGAGAGCAGTACTTC.